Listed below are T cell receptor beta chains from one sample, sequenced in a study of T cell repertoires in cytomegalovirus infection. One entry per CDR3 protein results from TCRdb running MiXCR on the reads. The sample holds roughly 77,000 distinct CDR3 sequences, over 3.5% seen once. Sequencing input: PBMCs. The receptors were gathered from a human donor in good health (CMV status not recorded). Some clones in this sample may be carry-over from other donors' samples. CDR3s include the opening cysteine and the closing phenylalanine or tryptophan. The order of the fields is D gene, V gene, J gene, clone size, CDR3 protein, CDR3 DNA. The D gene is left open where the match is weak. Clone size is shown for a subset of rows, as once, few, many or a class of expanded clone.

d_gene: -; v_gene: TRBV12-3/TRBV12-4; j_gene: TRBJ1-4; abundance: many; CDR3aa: CASSLAQMGMKILFF; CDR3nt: TGTGCCAGCAGTTTGGCACAGATGGGAATGAAAATACTGTTTTTT
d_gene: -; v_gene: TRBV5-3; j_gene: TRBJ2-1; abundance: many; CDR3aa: CASRTRGSYNEQFF; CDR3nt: TGTGCCAGCCGCACCCGGGGCTCCTACAATGAGCAGTTCTTC
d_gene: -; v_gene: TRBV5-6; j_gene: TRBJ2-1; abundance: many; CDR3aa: CASRTSTLSYNEQFF; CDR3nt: TGTGCCAGCAGGACGTCGACGCTCTCCTACAATGAGCAGTTCTTC
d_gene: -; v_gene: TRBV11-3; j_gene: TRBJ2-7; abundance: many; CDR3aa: CASSPWGAASYEQYF; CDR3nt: TGTGCCAGCAGCCCCTGGGGGGCGGCTTCATACGAGCAGTACTTC
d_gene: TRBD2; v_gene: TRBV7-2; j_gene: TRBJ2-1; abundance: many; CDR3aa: CASSLVGLAGVRSEQFF; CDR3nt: TGTGCCAGCAGCTTAGTAGGGCTAGCGGGAGTACGAAGTGAGCAGTTCTTC
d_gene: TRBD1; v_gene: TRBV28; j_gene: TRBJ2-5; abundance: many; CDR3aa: CASSLIWDRGQETQYF; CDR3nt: TGTGCCAGCAGCCTTATCTGGGACAGGGGGCAGGAGACCCAGTACTTC
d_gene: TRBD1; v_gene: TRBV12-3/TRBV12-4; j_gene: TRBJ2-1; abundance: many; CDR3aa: CASSFRGGTGDNEQFF; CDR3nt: TGTGCCAGCAGTTTTAGAGGGGGGACAGGGGACAATGAGCAGTTCTTC
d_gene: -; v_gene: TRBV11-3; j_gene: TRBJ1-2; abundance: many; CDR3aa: CASSTTGRDYGYTF; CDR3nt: TGTGCCAGCAGCACCACAGGGAGGGACTATGGCTACACCTTC
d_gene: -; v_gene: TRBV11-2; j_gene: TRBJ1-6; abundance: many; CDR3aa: CASSLTLPTGSSPLHF; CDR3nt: TGTGCCAGCAGCTTAACCCTCCCTACAGGATCTTCACCCCTCCACTTT
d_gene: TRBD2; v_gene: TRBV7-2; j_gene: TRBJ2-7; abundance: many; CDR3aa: CASTGGVEQYF; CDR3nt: TGTGCCAGCACGGGGGGGGTCGAGCAGTACTTC
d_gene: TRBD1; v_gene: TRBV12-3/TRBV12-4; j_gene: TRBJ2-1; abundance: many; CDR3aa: CASSRPLTGSFYNEQFF; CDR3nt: TGTGCCAGCAGCCGACCTCTGACAGGGAGTTTCTACAATGAGCAGTTCTTC
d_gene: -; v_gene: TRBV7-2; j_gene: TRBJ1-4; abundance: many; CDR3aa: CASSLGGQNEKLFF; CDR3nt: TGTGCCAGCAGCTTAGGGGGGCAAAATGAAAAACTGTTTTTT
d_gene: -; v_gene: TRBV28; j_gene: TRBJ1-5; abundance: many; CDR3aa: CASGQPQHF; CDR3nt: TGTGCCTCAGGACAGCCCCAGCATTTT
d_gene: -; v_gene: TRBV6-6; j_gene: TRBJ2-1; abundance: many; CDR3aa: CASSYTNEQFF; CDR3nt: TGTGCCAGCAGTTACACTAATGAGCAGTTCTTC
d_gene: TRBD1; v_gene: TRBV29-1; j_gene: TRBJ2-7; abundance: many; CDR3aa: CSVDGQGIGEQYF; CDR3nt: TGCAGCGTTGACGGACAGGGCATAGGCGAGCAGTACTTC
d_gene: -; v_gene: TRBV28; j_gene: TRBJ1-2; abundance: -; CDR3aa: CASSAYLRTDSNYGYTF; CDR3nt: TGTGCCAGCAGCGCTTACCTAAGGACAGATTCTAACTATGGCTACACCTTC
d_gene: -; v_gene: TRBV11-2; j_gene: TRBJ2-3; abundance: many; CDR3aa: CASSWGWSQYF; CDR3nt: TGTGCCAGCAGCTGGGGGTGGTCGCAGTATTTT
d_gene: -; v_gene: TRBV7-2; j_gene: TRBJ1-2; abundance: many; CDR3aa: CASSYDGLGYTF; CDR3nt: TGTGCCAGCAGCTACGACGGACTAGGCTACACCTTC
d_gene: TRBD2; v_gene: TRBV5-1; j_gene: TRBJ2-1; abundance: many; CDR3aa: CASSYPRGDSYNEQFF; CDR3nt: TGCGCCAGCAGCTACCCTCGGGGGGACTCCTACAATGAGCAGTTCTTC
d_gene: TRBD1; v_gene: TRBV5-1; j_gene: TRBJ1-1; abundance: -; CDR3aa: CASKVGQGLRGAEAFF; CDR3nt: TGCGCCAGCAAGGTTGGACAGGGGCTAAGGGGAGCTGAAGCTTTCTTT
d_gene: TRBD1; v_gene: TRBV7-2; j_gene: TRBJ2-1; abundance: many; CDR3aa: CASSVYRGDTNEQFF; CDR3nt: TGTGCCAGCAGCGTATACAGGGGAGATACCAATGAGCAGTTCTTC
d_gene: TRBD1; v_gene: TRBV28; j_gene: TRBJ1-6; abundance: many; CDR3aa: CASSLGQGWSPLHF; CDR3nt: TGTGCCAGCAGTTTAGGACAGGGGTGGTCACCCCTCCACTTT
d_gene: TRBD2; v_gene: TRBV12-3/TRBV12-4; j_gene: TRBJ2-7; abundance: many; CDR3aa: CASSQREGPLRQYF; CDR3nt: TGTGCCAGCAGCCAGCGGGAGGGACCGCTACGGCAGTACTTC
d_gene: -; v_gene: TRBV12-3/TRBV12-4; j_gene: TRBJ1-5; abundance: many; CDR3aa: CASSLDPSSNQPQHF; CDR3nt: TGTGCCAGCAGTTTAGACCCGTCTAGCAATCAGCCCCAGCATTTT
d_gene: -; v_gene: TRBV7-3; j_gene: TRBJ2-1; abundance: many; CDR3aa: CASSLRGGYNEQFF; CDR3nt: TGTGCCAGCAGCTTGAGGGGGGGCTACAATGAGCAGTTCTTC
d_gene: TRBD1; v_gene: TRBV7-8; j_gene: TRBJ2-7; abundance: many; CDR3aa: CASSRGRDRWYEQYF; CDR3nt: TGTGCCAGCAGCCGGGGTCGGGACAGGTGGTACGAGCAGTACTTC
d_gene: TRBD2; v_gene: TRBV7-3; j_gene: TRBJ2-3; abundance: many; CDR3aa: CASSLQRGPTDTQYF; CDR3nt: TGTGCCAGCAGCCTTCAGCGGGGGCCCACAGATACGCAGTATTTT
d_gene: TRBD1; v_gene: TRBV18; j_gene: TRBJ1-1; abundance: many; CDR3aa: CASSPPWGRGDTEAFF; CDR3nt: TGTGCCAGCTCACCACCCTGGGGCAGGGGGGACACTGAAGCTTTCTTT
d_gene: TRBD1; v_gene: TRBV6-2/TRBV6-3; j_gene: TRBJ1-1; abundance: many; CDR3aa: CASSWGQLNTEAFF; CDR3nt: TGTGCCAGCAGTTGGGGACAGCTGAACACTGAAGCTTTCTTT
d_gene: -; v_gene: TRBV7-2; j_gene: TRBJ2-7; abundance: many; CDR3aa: CASSLGVLNYEQYF; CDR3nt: TGTGCCAGCAGCTTAGGGGTCCTGAACTACGAGCAGTACTTC
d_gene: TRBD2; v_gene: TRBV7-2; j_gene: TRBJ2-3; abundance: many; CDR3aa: CASSAPNGGTNTQYF; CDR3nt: TGTGCCAGCAGCGCCCCCAACGGAGGGACTAATACGCAGTATTTT
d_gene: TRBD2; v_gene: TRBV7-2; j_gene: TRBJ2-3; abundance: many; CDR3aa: CASSSYGASGISTDTQYF; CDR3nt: TGTGCCAGCAGCTCCTACGGCGCTAGCGGGATATCCACAGATACGCAGTATTTT
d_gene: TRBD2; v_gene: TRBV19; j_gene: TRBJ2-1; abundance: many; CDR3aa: CASSGPSGRFHEQFF; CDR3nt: TGTGCCAGTAGTGGACCTAGCGGGAGATTCCATGAGCAGTTCTTC
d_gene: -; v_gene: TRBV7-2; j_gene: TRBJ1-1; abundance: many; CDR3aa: CASSRGWSTEAFF; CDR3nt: TGTGCCAGCAGCAGGGGGTGGAGCACTGAAGCTTTCTTT
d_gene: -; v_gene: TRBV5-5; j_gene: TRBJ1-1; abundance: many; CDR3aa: CASSSTGSTEAFF; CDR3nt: TGTGCCAGCAGCTCTACAGGTTCCACTGAAGCTTTCTTT
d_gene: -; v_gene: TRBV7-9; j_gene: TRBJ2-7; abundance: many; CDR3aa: CASSLSGRSYEQYF; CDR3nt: TGTGCCAGCAGCTTGTCGGGTCGCTCCTACGAGCAGTACTTC
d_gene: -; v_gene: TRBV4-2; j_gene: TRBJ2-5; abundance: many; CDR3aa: CASSQRDAETQYF; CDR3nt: TGTGCCAGCAGCCAAAGGGACGCGGAGACCCAGTACTTC